The 25 T cell receptor beta chains reported below all come from one sample, sequenced in a study of cytomegalovirus exposure and HLA in healthy donors. Amplification used 60 Vbeta primers and 13 Jbeta primers. The table came from immunoSEQ multiplex PCR; TCRdb's copy has only in-frame clones and leaves some out. The sample has around 110,000 clones; under 90% are singletons. Sample: PBMCs. All receptors come from a woman aged 30 to 39 in good health and CMV-seronegative.

The chain has TRBV15 and TRBJ1-3; tentatively, D is TRBD1 (5 bases). This CDR3 spans 15 amino acids. The germline CDR1 and CDR2 sequences are LNHNV and YYDKDF (reference sequence). Trimming stripped 1 base from V and 0 bases from J, with 7 bases between. CDR3 region: CATSRGGLSGNTIYF. In nucleotides, the CDR3 is TGTGCCACCAGCAGAGGGGGCCTCTCTGGAAACACCATATATTTT.

The chain recombines TRBV28 with TRBJ1-3, with 7 bases that match TRBD1. With 7 bases clipped from V and 0 bases from J, the junction kept 6 bases outside the gene matches. Germline CDR1 is MDHEN and CDR2 is SYDVKM. The CDR3 is 15 residues long. The CDR3 DNA is TGTGCCAGCACCCCCAGGGGGGCCTCTGGAAACACCATATATTTT. Translation gives CASTPRGASGNTIYF. Full variable domain (missing parts from reference TRBV28 and TRBJ1-3): DVKVTQSSRYLVKRTGEKVFLECVQDMDHENMFWYRQDPGLGLRLIYFSYDVKMKEKGDIPEGYSVSREKKERFSLILESASTNQTSMYLCASTPRGASGNTIYFGEGSWLTVV.

The chain has TRBV27 and TRBJ2-1, with TRBD2 matching over 13 bases. CDR1 MNHEY and CDR2 SMNVEV come from the germline V gene (reference sequence). J gave up 10 bases and V 2 bases, and 8 bases lay outside the gene matches. The CDR3 length is 16 residues. Written as DNA, the CDR3 is TGTGCCAGCAGTTTAGGACTAGCGGGAGCCTCTCCCGAGCAGTTCTTC. This sequence encodes CASSLGLAGASPEQFF.

The genes are TRBV5-4 and TRBJ2-3, with D maybe TRBD2 (5 bases). V was shortened by 0 bases and J by 4 bases, with 12 bases between the two germline ends. The CDR3 runs 15 residues. Per germline, CDR1 SGHNT and CDR2 YYREEE (reference sequence). CDR3 loop: CASSLGLANADTQYF. The DNA of the CDR3 is TGTGCCAGCAGCTTGGGGCTAGCTAACGCAGATACGCAGTATTTT.

The chain carries TRBV30 and TRBJ1-1; TRBD1 might be the D (6 bases). The V end was cut by 7 bases, the J end by 7 bases, with 16 bases between. Germline lookup yields CDR1 GTSNPN and CDR2 SVGIG (reference sequence). This CDR3 spans 12 amino acids. The CDR3 nucleotides read TGTGCCTCCGTAACAGGGAAGGGTGAAGCTTTCTTT. Translating gives CASVTGKGEAFF.

The rearrangement uses TRBV7-2 and TRBJ2-7; D is ambiguous. This CDR3 spans 12 amino acids. Germline V gene lookup returns CDR1 SGHTA and CDR2 FQGNSA. V was trimmed by 1 base and J by 7 bases, leaving 8 bases between them. The CDR3 nucleotides are TGTGCCAGCAGCTTAGACTCCGGGGAGCAGTACTTC. It codes for CASSLDSGEQYF.

This clone was counted only a few times. J is TRBJ1-2 and V is TRBV7-2, with 8 bases identical to TRBD1. CDR3 length: 13 residues. CDR1 is SGHTA, CDR2 FQGNSA, per germline. V lost 2 bases, J lost 8 bases, and 4 bases stayed unmatched. CDR3 residues: CASSLQTGEGYTF. DNA for the CDR3: TGTGCCAGCAGCTTACAGACAGGGGAAGGCTACACCTTC.

CDR3 DNA sequence: TGTGCCAGCAGCCCGACACCTAGCTCTAGCACAGATACGCAGTATTTT. Protein sequence: CASSPTPSSSTDTQYF. V usage is TRBV16 and J usage is TRBJ2-3, with D maybe TRBD2 (5 bases). The germline CDR1 and CDR2 sequences are KGHSY and FQNENV. The CDR3 runs 16 residues. Trimming removed 4 bases from V and 0 bases from J, with 14 bases in between.

The genes are TRBV28 and TRBJ1-5; 8 bases align to TRBD1. Germline V gives CDR1 MDHEN, CDR2 SYDVKM. J gave up 2 bases and V 6 bases, and 6 bases lay outside the gene matches. CDR3 size: 15 residues. Here the CDR3 DNA reads TGTGCCAGCAGCTCCGGGACAGGAGGCAATCAGCCCCAGCATTTT. It translates to CASSSGTGGNQPQHF.

The J gene is TRBJ2-7, the V gene TRBV10-1; 10 positions agree with TRBD1. This CDR3 has 15 residues. The trim removed 2 bases at V and 1 base at J, leaving 2 bases unmatched. The V gene's germline CDR1 is WNHNN and CDR2 SYGVQD (reference sequence). CDR3 coding DNA: TGCGCCAGCAGTGAGAGGGGACAGGGGTCCTACGAGCAGTACTTC. This codes for CASSERGQGSYEQYF.

This chain joins TRBV5-1 and TRBJ2-5, with TRBD1 matching over 10 bases. Germline values: CDR1 SGHRS, CDR2 YFSETQ. This CDR3 comprises 16 residues. After removal of 0 bases from V and 2 bases from J, the junction contained 4 bases not matched to a gene. CDR3: CASSLEGQGLQETQYF. The CDR3 bases are TGCGCCAGCAGCTTGGAGGGACAGGGGCTTCAAGAGACCCAGTACTTC.

The chain carries TRBV6-6 and TRBJ1-1, with 7 bases matching TRBD1. V was pared by 6 bases and J by 10 bases, with 11 bases of the junction left unmatched. The V gene's germline CDR1 is MNHNY and CDR2 SVGAGI (reference sequence). The CDR3 contains 13 residues. CDR3 DNA: TGTGCCAGCAGACAATACCCTAGGACAGGAGCTTTCTTT. This encodes CASRQYPRTGAFF.

The chain combines TRBV5-4 with TRBJ1-1; 9 bases match TRBD1. Germline V CDR1 and CDR2: SGHNT, YYREEE (reference sequence). CDR3 length: 14 amino acids. V gave up 4 bases and J gave up 4 bases; unmatched junction bases: 5. CDR3 sequence (DNA): TGTGCCAGCAGCCCGGGACAGGGCATCACTGAAGCTTTCTTT. The encoded protein is CASSPGQGITEAFF.

The V gene is TRBV9, the J gene TRBJ2-5; D is perhaps TRBD1 (6 bases). The DNA matches TRBJ2-7 better at its end, which makes the J call doubtful. CDR1 is SGDLS, CDR2 YYNGEE, per germline. The CDR3 length is 13 residues. CDR3 coding DNA: TGTGCCAGCAGCGTAGCACAGGGCTACGAGCAGTACTTC. It yields the protein CASSVAQGYEQYF.

The V call is TRBV7-2, the J call TRBJ2-5; 9 nucleotides match TRBD1. This CDR3 is 16 amino acids long. V shed 6 bases, J shed 5 bases, and the junction held 13 bases outside the gene matches. Germline V lookup: CDR1 SGHTA, CDR2 FQGNSA. CDR3: CASSPAPGQGGETQYF. In nucleotides, the CDR3 is TGTGCCAGCAGTCCCGCCCCGGGACAGGGCGGGGAGACCCAGTACTTC.

V is TRBV5-6 and J is TRBJ1-1, with 7 bases lining up with TRBD1. V trimming: 3 bases; J trimming: 6 bases; junction bases outside the gene matches: 11. Germline CDR1 is SGHDT and CDR2 is YYEEEE. The CDR3 extends over 15 amino acids. The CDR3 loop is CASSSSDRAPAEAFF. The CDR3 nucleotides are TGTGCCAGCAGCTCCTCAGACAGGGCCCCGGCTGAAGCTTTCTTT.

DNA of the CDR3: TGTGCCAGCAGGGAACGGGAATTGGGTACCTACGAGCAGTACTTC. As protein: CASRERELGTYEQYF. The chain couples TRBV6-6 to TRBJ2-7; D might be TRBD2 (5 bases). This CDR3 region has 15 residues. Trimming shortened V by 6 bases and J by 2 bases, and 17 bases separated the two germline ends. Per germline, CDR1 MNHNY and CDR2 SVGAGI (reference sequence).

The rearrangement links TRBV2 to TRBJ1-5, with 7 bases matching TRBD1. CDR1 SNHLY and CDR2 FYNNEI come from the germline V gene. This CDR3 region has 18 residues. Trimming cost V 5 bases and J 4 bases; bases outside gene matches: 17. The CDR3 here is CASSSGRDGTVNNQPQHF. The CDR3 coding sequence is TGTGCCAGCAGTTCCGGGAGAGACGGGACAGTCAATAATCAGCCCCAGCATTTT.

The J gene is TRBJ2-7, the V gene TRBV7-9; 9 nucleotides agree with TRBD1. Trimming cost V 5 bases and J 5 bases; bases outside gene matches: 13. CDR3 length: 16 residues. Germline CDR1 reads SEHNR; CDR2 reads FQNEAQ (reference sequence). DNA for the CDR3: TGTGCCAGCAGCCCTCGGGGCCGGGACAGGGTGCACGAGCAGTACTTC. Protein: CASSPRGRDRVHEQYF.

V usage is TRBV9 and J usage is TRBJ2-3; a possible D gene is TRBD2 (6 bases). The CDR3 is 15 residues long. The germline V and J ends were trimmed by 0 bases and 0 bases, with 8 bases remaining between them. CDR1 is SGDLS and CDR2 is YYNGEE in the germline V gene. The CDR3 here is CASSVAAGSTDTQYF. DNA for the CDR3: TGTGCCAGCAGCGTAGCGGCGGGGAGCACAGATACGCAGTATTTT.

As regards this clone: Its ends do not fully match the called genes, so a read error is possible. The V and J genes are TRBV7-9 and TRBJ2-1; 7 nucleotides align to TRBD1. The germline CDR1 and CDR2 sequences are SEHNR and FQNEAQ (reference sequence). CDR3 length equals 17 residues. The CDR3 sequence is CSSSPNPGTEYGNEQFF. In nucleotides, the CDR3 is TGTTCCAGCAGCCCTAATCCCGGGACAGAGTACGGGAATGAGCAGTTCTTC.

This chain joins TRBV21-1 and TRBJ2-7; the table names TRBD2, a call not compared with the DNA. TRBV21-1 is labeled a pseudogene. This CDR3 region has 14 residues. Here the CDR3 reads CARTSGSSSYEQYF. The CDR3 DNA sequence: TGTGCCAGGACTAGCGGGAGCTCCTCCTACGAGCAGTACTTC.

The V call is TRBV27, the J call TRBJ2-3, with 10 bases aligning to TRBD1. The CDR3 consists of 15 residues. J lost 3 bases, V lost 4 bases, and 4 bases had no gene match. Per germline, CDR1 MNHEY and CDR2 SMNVEV (reference sequence). Here the CDR3 DNA reads TGTGCCAGCAGTTCCCCGGGACAGGGGACAGATACGCAGTATTTT. Translation gives CASSSPGQGTDTQYF.

The J gene is TRBJ1-6, the V gene TRBV28; D may be TRBD1 (6 bases). Germline CDR1 MDHEN, CDR2 SYDVKM. Trimming left V 5 bases short and J 8 bases short, with 13 bases between. This CDR3 region has 14 residues. The CDR3 DNA sequence: TGTGCCAGCAGTGTCAAATACAGGGATTCACCCCTCCACTTT. Translation: CASSVKYRDSPLHF.

The rearrangement uses TRBV28 and TRBJ1-1; D possibly corresponds to TRBD1 (5 bases). This CDR3 has 13 residues. Per the germline V gene, CDR1 is MDHEN and CDR2 is SYDVKM. V shed 3 bases and J shed 7 bases, with 12 bases lying between them. Here the CDR3 DNA reads TGTGCCAGCAGTTTGGATGGGGGGAGTGAAGCTTTCTTT. As protein: CASSLDGGSEAFF.